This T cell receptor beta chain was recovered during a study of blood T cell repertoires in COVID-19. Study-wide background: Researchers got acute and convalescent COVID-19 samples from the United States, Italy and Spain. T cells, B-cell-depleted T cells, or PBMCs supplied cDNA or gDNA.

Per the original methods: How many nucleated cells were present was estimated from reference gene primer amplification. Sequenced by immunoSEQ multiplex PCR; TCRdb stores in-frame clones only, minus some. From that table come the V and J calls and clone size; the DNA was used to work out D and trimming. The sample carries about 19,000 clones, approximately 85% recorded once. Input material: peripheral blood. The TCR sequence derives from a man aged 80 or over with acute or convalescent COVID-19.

The CDR3 nucleotides read TGTGCTAGTGGTTCCTCTCCGGTCGGGGAGCTGTTTTTT. It codes for CASGSSPVGELFF. The chain joins TRBV12-5 to TRBJ2-2; D gene unclear. V was pared by 4 bases and J by 7 bases, with 10 bases between. Germline assignment: CDR1 LGHNT and CDR2 FRNRAP. This CDR3 comprises 13 residues.